This is a list of T cell receptor beta chains from one sample in a study of monozygotic twins with inflammatory bowel disease. TCRdb reprocessed the 5' RACE reads and stores each CDR3 protein as one record, lacking DNA. Its clone listing holds 300,000 to 400,000 distinct CDR3 sequences. The sample consisted of blood. The receptors derive from a human donor with ulcerative colitis or Crohn's disease, or a healthy co-twin of an affected twin (not recorded which). CDR3s include the opening cysteine and the closing phenylalanine or tryptophan.

TRBV6-1	TRBJ2-1	CASSLGTSVGNEQFF
TRBV2	TRBJ1-3	CASNSRAGNTIYF
TRBV10-3	TRBJ2-2	CAISDRENGELFF
TRBV5-1	TRBJ2-3	CASSPGLGPSTDTQYF
TRBV5-1	TRBJ2-4	CASSRQGPDKNIQYF
TRBV19	TRBJ2-1	CASSRGTSGSYEQFF
TRBV29-1	TRBJ2-2	CSVDLGRSTGELFF
TRBV28	TRBJ2-7	CASSSPTGASVAEQYF
TRBV7-9	TRBJ2-4	CASSPQGKNIQYF
TRBV3-1	TRBJ2-1	CASSQPRSRSSYNEQFF
TRBV28	TRBJ2-3	CASSLSPGVTDTQYF
TRBV20-1	TRBJ1-5	CSARAGSNQPQHF
TRBV27	TRBJ1-6	CASSFWTGKDSPLHF